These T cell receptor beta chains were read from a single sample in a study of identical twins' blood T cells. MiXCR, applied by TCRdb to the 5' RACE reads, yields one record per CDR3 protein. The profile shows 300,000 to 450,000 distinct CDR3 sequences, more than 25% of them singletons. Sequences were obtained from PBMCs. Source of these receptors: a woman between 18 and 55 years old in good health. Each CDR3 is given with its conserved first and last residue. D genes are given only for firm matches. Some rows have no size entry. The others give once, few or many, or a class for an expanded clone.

CDR3: CASSRQGDSNQPQHF
DNA: TGTGCCAGCAGTCGACAGGGGGATAGCAATCAGCCCCAGCATTTT
J: TRBJ1-5
size: many
V: TRBV6-5
D: TRBD1

CDR3: CASGLDGLAPETQYF
DNA: TGTGCTAGTGGTTTGGATGGACTGGCACCAGAGACCCAGTACTTC
J: TRBJ2-5
size: -
V: TRBV12-5
D: -

CDR3: CSARERRSWNTEAFF
DNA: TGCAGTGCTAGAGAGAGGAGGTCCTGGAACACTGAAGCTTTCTTT
J: TRBJ1-1
size: -
V: TRBV20-1
D: -

CDR3: CASSLTDRPMYNQPQHF
DNA: TGCGCCAGCAGCCTAACTGACCGACCAATGTACAATCAGCCCCAGCATTTT
J: TRBJ1-5
size: -
V: TRBV5-1
D: -

CDR3: CASRLMGQETQYF
DNA: TGTGCCAGCAGGCTCATGGGGCAAGAGACCCAGTACTTC
J: TRBJ2-5
size: -
V: TRBV2
D: -

CDR3: CSARPFNTGELFF
DNA: TGCAGTGCTAGACCCTTTAACACCGGGGAGCTGTTTTTT
J: TRBJ2-2
size: few
V: TRBV20-1
D: -

CDR3: CATSDLHGIVSNQPQHF
DNA: TGTGCCACCAGTGATTTGCATGGGATAGTTAGCAATCAGCCCCAGCATTTT
J: TRBJ1-5
size: -
V: TRBV24-1
D: -

CDR3: CATRRINQPQHF
DNA: TGTGCCACGCGACGGATCAATCAGCCCCAGCATTTT
J: TRBJ1-5
size: -
V: TRBV6-1
D: -

CDR3: CSSRTGGTEAFF
DNA: TGCAGCTCCCGGACAGGGGGCACTGAAGCTTTCTTT
J: TRBJ1-1
size: -
V: TRBV29-1
D: TRBD1

CDR3: CASSPGQREVNTEAYF
DNA: TGTGCCAGCAGCCCCGGACAGAGGGAGGTGAACACTGAAGCTTACTTT
J: TRBJ1-1
size: -
V: TRBV3-1
D: -

CDR3: CASSQGLADYNEQFF
DNA: TGTGCCAGCAGCCAGGGACTAGCCGACTATAATGAGCAGTTCTTC
J: TRBJ2-1
size: many
V: TRBV4-2
D: TRBD2

CDR3: CASSLAGHDEQFF
DNA: TGTGCCAGCAGCTTAGCCGGGCACGATGAGCAGTTCTTC
J: TRBJ2-1
size: -
V: TRBV7-2
D: -

CDR3: CSVAKDTLNTEAFF
DNA: TGCAGCGTTGCTAAGGACACGTTGAACACTGAGGCTTTCTTT
J: TRBJ1-1
size: -
V: TRBV29-1
D: -

CDR3: CATSLLDPSSYNEQFF
DNA: TGTGCCACCAGCTTATTAGACCCTTCCTCCTACAATGAGCAGTTCTTC
J: TRBJ2-1
size: -
V: TRBV15
D: -

CDR3: CASSSTGGTSEAFF
DNA: TGTGCCAGCAGCAGCACAGGGGGCACGTCTGAAGCTTTCTTT
J: TRBJ1-1
size: many
V: TRBV12-3/TRBV12-4
D: TRBD1

CDR3: CASAERANEKLFF
DNA: TGTGCCAGCGCGGAACGAGCTAATGAAAAACTGTTTTTT
J: TRBJ1-4
size: -
V: TRBV12-3/TRBV12-4
D: -

CDR3: CASSPTGLPSRSANYGYTF
DNA: TGTGCCAGCTCACCGACAGGGCTACCGTCGAGATCAGCTAACTATGGCTACACCTTC
J: TRBJ1-2
size: -
V: TRBV18
D: TRBD1

CDR3: CASSLYPPSSNQPQHF
DNA: TGTGCCAGCAGCTTGTATCCCCCCTCGAGCAATCAGCCCCAGCATTTT
J: TRBJ1-5
size: many
V: TRBV5-4
D: -

CDR3: CASSYVHNYGYTF
DNA: TGTGCCAGCAGCTACGTACACAACTATGGCTACACCTTC
J: TRBJ1-2
size: few
V: TRBV7-9
D: -

CDR3: CASSGITRTGLNTEAFF
DNA: TGTGCCAGCAGCGGAATAACCAGGACAGGGCTGAACACTGAAGCTTTCTTT
J: TRBJ1-1
size: many
V: TRBV5-6
D: TRBD1

CDR3: CASSLRSDGDTQYF
DNA: TGTGCCAGCAGCTTGCGGTCCGACGGAGATACGCAGTATTTT
J: TRBJ2-3
size: many
V: TRBV11-2
D: -

CDR3: CATSGTGGGTDTQYF
DNA: TGTGCCACCTCCGGGACAGGGGGCGGCACAGATACGCAGTATTTT
J: TRBJ2-3
size: -
V: TRBV12-3/TRBV12-4
D: TRBD1

CDR3: CATLQGNTDTQYF
DNA: TGCGCCACCCTACAGGGAAACACAGATACGCAGTATTTT
J: TRBJ2-3
size: -
V: TRBV5-1
D: -

CDR3: CSATKTGQGGNSPLHF
DNA: TGCAGTGCTACCAAGACAGGACAAGGTGGTAATTCACCCCTCCACTTT
J: TRBJ1-6
size: -
V: TRBV20-1
D: -

CDR3: CASSSRGLNSPLHF
DNA: TGTGCCAGCAGTTCAAGAGGGTTGAATTCACCCCTCCACTTT
J: TRBJ1-6
size: -
V: TRBV27
D: -

CDR3: CSARDATPRQREKLFF
DNA: TGCAGTGCTAGAGATGCAACGCCTAGGCAGAGGGAAAAACTGTTTTTT
J: TRBJ1-4
size: -
V: TRBV20-1
D: -

CDR3: CSVASRMNTEAFF
DNA: TGCAGCGTTGCCTCCAGAATGAACACTGAAGCTTTCTTT
J: TRBJ1-1
size: few
V: TRBV29-1
D: -

CDR3: CASSLGQETQYF
DNA: TGTGCCAGCAGCTTAGGACAAGAGACCCAGTACTTC
J: TRBJ2-5
size: many
V: TRBV7-2
D: -

CDR3: CSGMRGEQFF
DNA: TGCAGCGGGATGAGGGGTGAGCAGTTCTTC
J: TRBJ2-1
size: few
V: TRBV29-1
D: -

CDR3: CSASSTWGGSYEQYF
DNA: TGCAGTGCTAGTTCGACCTGGGGTGGTTCCTACGAGCAGTACTTC
J: TRBJ2-7
size: -
V: TRBV20-1
D: -

CDR3: CASSPNARLNTEAFF
DNA: TGCGCCAGCAGCCCAAACGCGCGTTTGAACACTGAAGCTTTCTTT
J: TRBJ1-1
size: few
V: TRBV5-1
D: -

CDR3: CASSSNRYYGYTF
DNA: TGTGCCAGCAGTTCGAACAGATACTATGGCTACACCTTC
J: TRBJ1-2
size: -
V: TRBV6-5
D: -

CDR3: CASSHQGQNTGELFF
DNA: TGTGCCAGCAGTCACCAGGGACAGAACACCGGGGAGCTGTTTTTT
J: TRBJ2-2
size: -
V: TRBV6-2/TRBV6-3
D: -

CDR3: CASSKVAGGRTVNTGELFF
DNA: TGTGCCAGCTCTAAGGTAGCGGGAGGCCGAACCGTGAACACCGGGGAGCTGTTTTTT
J: TRBJ2-2
size: few
V: TRBV6-5
D: TRBD2

CDR3: CASSLETGNEQFF
DNA: TGTGCCAGCAGCTTGGAGACAGGCAATGAGCAGTTCTTC
J: TRBJ2-1
size: few
V: TRBV7-9
D: -

CDR3: CASSSRGRGTDTQYF
DNA: TGTGCCAGCAGTTCCAGGGGAAGGGGCACAGATACGCAGTATTTT
J: TRBJ2-3
size: few
V: TRBV12-3/TRBV12-4
D: -

CDR3: CASGVLTSKQFF
DNA: TGTGCTAGTGGTGTACTAACATCTAAGCAGTTCTTC
J: TRBJ2-1
size: few
V: TRBV12-5
D: -

CDR3: CASSFLWNTEAFF
DNA: TGCGCCAGCAGCTTTTTATGGAACACTGAAGCTTTCTTT
J: TRBJ1-1
size: many
V: TRBV5-1
D: -

CDR3: CAISVEALPANVLTF
DNA: TGTGCCATCAGTGTAGAAGCGCTCCCGGCCAACGTCCTGACTTTC
J: TRBJ2-6
size: -
V: TRBV10-3
D: -

CDR3: CASSSGGGYGYTF
DNA: TGTGCCAGCAGTTCCGGGGGAGGTTATGGCTACACCTTC
J: TRBJ1-2
size: -
V: TRBV25-1
D: -

CDR3: CSARAAGHNYGYTF
DNA: TGCAGTGCTAGAGCTGCAGGGCATAACTATGGCTACACCTTC
J: TRBJ1-2
size: few
V: TRBV20-1
D: -

CDR3: CASTVREGRGEQYF
DNA: TGTGCCAGCACGGTCCGGGAGGGCAGGGGCGAGCAGTACTTC
J: TRBJ2-7
size: -
V: TRBV2
D: TRBD2

CDR3: CASGLPTIVNEQFF
DNA: TGTGCTAGTGGTTTGCCTACAATAGTCAATGAGCAGTTCTTC
J: TRBJ2-1
size: -
V: TRBV12-5
D: -

CDR3: CSARDFGPRGEQFF
DNA: TGCAGTGCTAGAGATTTCGGACCCAGAGGTGAGCAGTTCTTC
J: TRBJ2-1
size: -
V: TRBV20-1
D: -